This is a list of T cell receptor beta chains from one sample in a study of CD8 T cells in ankylosing spondylitis. Via MiXCR, TCRdb re-called the 5' RACE reads, giving one row per CDR3 protein. The table includes approximately 220,000 distinct CDR3 sequences, about 10% detected once. The source material was blood, either unsorted or a sorted T cell fraction (not recorded which). Receptor source: a male donor with ankylosing spondylitis or in good health (not recorded which). The CDR3 runs from the conserved cysteine through the conserved F or W. A D gene is named only where the DNA matches it firmly. The size of a clone is reported for some rows only, either as once, few or many, or as a class for expanded clones.

>13|TRBJ1-5|TRBV7-9|NA|few
TGTGCCAGCAGCTTTGACACGGTTCAGCCCCAGCATTTT
CASSFDTVQPQHF
>15|TRBJ1-3|TRBV18|NA|NA
TGTGCCAGCTCACCACGAAGTCAGCCTGGAAACACCATATATTTT
CASSPRSQPGNTIYF
>14|TRBJ1-2|TRBV13|NA|NA
TGTGCCAGCAGCCCCGGACGGGAAAACTATGGCTACACCTTC
CASSPGRENYGYTF
>13|TRBJ2-5|TRBV5-1|NA|many
TGCGCCAGCAGCTTGGATTTCCGAGAGACCCAGTACTTC
CASSLDFRETQYF
>12|TRBJ1-1|TRBV29-1|NA|many
TGCAGCGCCTCCGAGGGAAACACTGAAGCTTTCTTT
CSASEGNTEAFF
>14|TRBJ2-1|TRBV12-3/TRBV12-4|TRBD2|many
TGTGCCAGCACCTTGACTAGCGGGGTAAGAGAGCAGTTCTTC
CASTLTSGVREQFF
>11|TRBJ2-7|TRBV12-5|NA|NA
TGTGCTAGTGGAACAAATGACGAGCAGTACTTC
CASGTNDEQYF
>13|TRBJ1-1|TRBV4-1|NA|NA
TGCGCCAGCAGCCTCCCGGGGGTTTCTGAAGCTTTCTTT
CASSLPGVSEAFF
>18|TRBJ1-4|TRBV7-6|TRBD1|many
TGTGCCAGCAGCTTAGCTGCTGGGACAGGGCCGGCTAATGAAAAACTGTTTTTT
CASSLAAGTGPANEKLFF
>12|TRBJ2-5|TRBV20-1|NA|NA
TGCAGTGCCACCACCTCGGCGGAGACCCAGTACTTC
CSATTSAETQYF
>15|TRBJ2-3|TRBV7-3|NA|many
TGTGCCAGCAGTCAAACAGCGGCAAACACAGATACGCAGTATTTT
CASSQTAANTDTQYF
>15|TRBJ1-5|TRBV28|NA|many
TGTGCCAGCAGGCCAGGGGATTATAGCAATCAGCCCCAGCATTTT
CASRPGDYSNQPQHF
>15|TRBJ2-7|TRBV5-1|NA|NA
TGCGCCAGCAGCTTGTTGGGCGACAGACCCTACGAGCAGTACTTC
CASSLLGDRPYEQYF
>16|TRBJ1-2|TRBV18|TRBD1|many
TGTGCCAGCTCACGAACGGACAGGGCCTTAAATTTGGGCTACACCTTC
CASSRTDRALNLGYTF
>16|TRBJ2-5|TRBV5-1|TRBD2|many
TGCGCCAGCAGCAATGGTGCTAGCGGGGGGAAAGAGACCCAGTACTTC
CASSNGASGGKETQYF
>15|TRBJ2-3|TRBV6-5|NA|many
TGTGCCAGCAGTTACTCTGTAGCGGTTGAAGATACGCAGTATTTT
CASSYSVAVEDTQYF
>12|TRBJ2-1|TRBV12-3/TRBV12-4|NA|many
TGTGCCAGCACACCGGGACTGGATGAGCAGTTCTTC
CASTPGLDEQFF
>12|TRBJ2-7|TRBV6-6|NA|many
TGTGCCAGCAGACCCCAGGGAAGCGAGCAGTACTTC
CASRPQGSEQYF
>15|TRBJ1-1|TRBV11-2|NA|many
TGTGCCAGCAGCTTAGACCGGGCCAAGAACACTGAAGCTTTCTTT
CASSLDRAKNTEAFF
>15|TRBJ2-5|TRBV18|NA|NA
TGTGCCAGCTCACCTCGCCCGGACAGACAAGAGACCCAGTACTTC
CASSPRPDRQETQYF
>12|TRBJ2-3|TRBV12-3/TRBV12-4|NA|many
TGTGCCAGCAGTCACTCGATAGATACGCAGTATTTT
CASSHSIDTQYF
>15|TRBJ2-2|TRBV18|NA|few
TGTGCCAGCTCTGTGCAGGGGAAGGCCACCGGGGAGCTGTTTTTT
CASSVQGKATGELFF
>16|TRBJ1-1|TRBV28|TRBD1|NA
TGTGCCAGCATCCTTAGATCCGGGACAGTGAACACTGAAGCTTTCTTT
CASILRSGTVNTEAFF
>13|TRBJ1-6|TRBV15|NA|many
TGTGCCACCAGCAGCAGATTCAATTCACCCCTCCACTTT
CATSSRFNSPLHF
>13|TRBJ1-2|TRBV5-1|TRBD1|NA
TGCGCCAGCAGCTGGGACAGGAACTATGGCGACACCTTC
CASSWDRNYGDTF
>14|TRBJ1-3|TRBV20-1|TRBD1|many
TGCAGTGCTGCCGGGACAGGGGTTGGAAACACCATATATTTT
CSAAGTGVGNTIYF
>15|TRBJ2-3|TRBV7-3|NA|many
TGTGCCAGCAGCCCCACAATCTCTAGCACAGATACGCAGTATTTT
CASSPTISSTDTQYF
>13|TRBJ2-7|TRBV7-2|TRBD1|NA
TGCTATAACTCCGGGACAGTCTCCTACGAGCAGTACTTC
CYNSGTVSYEQYF
>13|TRBJ1-4|TRBV7-8|TRBD1|many
TGTGCCAGCAGCGGAGGGGACAGCGAAAAACTGTTTTTT
CASSGGDSEKLFF
>17|TRBJ2-3|TRBV7-9|TRBD1|few
TGTGCCAGCAGCCTCCCGATGGGACAGGTAGATGGAGATACGCAGTATTTT
CASSLPMGQVDGDTQYF
>14|TRBJ2-7|TRBV5-4|TRBD1|NA
TGTGCCAGCAGCACTCTGGGACAGGGTAACGAGCAGTACTTC
CASSTLGQGNEQYF
>12|TRBJ2-3|TRBV20-1|NA|many
TGCAGTGCTAGCCAGACCACAGATACGCAGTATTTT
CSASQTTDTQYF
>14|TRBJ2-4|TRBV5-1|NA|few
TGCGCCAGCAGCTTGGCTCAGGGGAAAAACATTCAGTACTTC
CASSLAQGKNIQYF
>14|TRBJ1-2|TRBV20-1|NA|NA
TGCAGCGGCGGGGGGCGCGGGCGGGACGGTGGCTACACCTTC
CSGGGRGRDGGYTF
>16|TRBJ2-2|TRBV7-2|NA|many
TGTGCCAGCAGCCCCTGGGGCAGCCTTCGAACCGGGGAGCTGTTTTTT
CASSPWGSLRTGELFF
>13|TRBJ1-6|TRBV7-8|TRBD1|NA
TGTGCAACCGGGACAGGGGGCGACTCACCCCTCCACTTT
CATGTGGDSPLHF
>16|TRBJ1-3|TRBV28|NA|NA
TGTGCCAGCAGTTTATGGCAGTCCTTCTCTGGAAACACCATATATTTT
CASSLWQSFSGNTIYF
>14|TRBJ1-3|TRBV6-1|TRBD1|many
TGTGCCAGCAGGGGACAGGTCTCTGGAAACACCATATATTTT
CASRGQVSGNTIYF
>15|TRBJ1-6|TRBV20-1|NA|many
TGCAGTGCTAGAGATTGGAACAGGGACGAATCACCCCTCCACTTT
CSARDWNRDESPLHF
>15|TRBJ1-1|TRBV5-1|TRBD1|many
TGCGCCAGCAGCGATGGACAGGGGATGAACACTGAAGCTTTCTTT
CASSDGQGMNTEAFF
>15|TRBJ2-5|TRBV15|NA|few
TGTGCCACCAGCAGATCCCAGGGGCCTCAAGAGACCCAGTACTTC
CATSRSQGPQETQYF
>14|TRBJ1-2|TRBV14|NA|few
TGTGCCAGCAGCTTGGAAGCGCGTGGCTATGGCTACACCTTC
CASSLEARGYGYTF
>14|TRBJ2-5|TRBV5-1|NA|NA
TGCGCCAGCAGCTTGGAAAGCCCTGTGGAGACCCAGTACTTC
CASSLESPVETQYF
>16|TRBJ2-7|TRBV20-1|TRBD2|few
TGCAGTGCTAGAGCCAGCGGGGAAACCCTAGGCCACGAGCAGTACTTC
CSARASGETLGHEQYF
>15|TRBJ2-4|TRBV20-1|TRBD1|NA
TGCAGTGCTAGTCGTCCCGGGACAGGGAGTAGTTCTCCATACTTC
CSASRPGTGSSSPYF
>16|TRBJ2-2|TRBV12-3/TRBV12-4|TRBD2|few
TGTGCCAGCAGTCGGGGGACTACCTTTGGTGCCGGGGAGCTGTTTTTT
CASSRGTTFGAGELFF